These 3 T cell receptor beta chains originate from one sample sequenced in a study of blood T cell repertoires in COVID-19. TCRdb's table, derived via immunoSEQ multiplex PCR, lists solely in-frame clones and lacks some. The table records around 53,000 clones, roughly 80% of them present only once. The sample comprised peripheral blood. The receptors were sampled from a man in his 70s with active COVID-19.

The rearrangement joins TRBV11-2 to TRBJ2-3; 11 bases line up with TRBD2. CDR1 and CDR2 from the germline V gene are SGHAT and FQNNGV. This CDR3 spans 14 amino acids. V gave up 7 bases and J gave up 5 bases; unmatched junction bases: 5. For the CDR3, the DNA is TGTGCCAGCATGTTAGGACTAGCGGGAGATACGCAGTATTTT. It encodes CASMLGLAGDTQYF.

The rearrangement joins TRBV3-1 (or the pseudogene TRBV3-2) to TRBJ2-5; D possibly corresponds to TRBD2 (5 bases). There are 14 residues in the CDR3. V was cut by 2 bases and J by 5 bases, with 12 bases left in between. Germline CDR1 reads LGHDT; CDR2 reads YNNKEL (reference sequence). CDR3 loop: CASSQYMGGETQYF. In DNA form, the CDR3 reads TGTGCCAGCAGCCAATACATGGGCGGGGAGACCCAGTACTTC.

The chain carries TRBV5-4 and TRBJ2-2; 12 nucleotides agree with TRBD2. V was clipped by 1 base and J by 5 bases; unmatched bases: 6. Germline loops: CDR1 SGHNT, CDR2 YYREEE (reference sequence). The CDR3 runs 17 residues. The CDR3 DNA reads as TGTGCCAGCAGCTTGAAGACTAGCGGGAGTGGTACCGGGGAGCTGTTTTTT. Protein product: CASSLKTSGSGTGELFF.